The 13 T cell receptor beta chains presented below share a single source sample, sequenced in a study of blood T cells in healthy people across ages. Next came a second PCR, run for about 6 to 12 cycles, which used a sample-barcoded 5' primer along with a J-beta primer mix. TCRdb processed the 5' RACE reads anew with MiXCR; each CDR3 protein has one entry. The data contain approximately 800,000 distinct CDR3 sequences, about 36% of them singletons. The source material was blood. The source of these receptors is a man younger than 35 in good health.

This clonotype was recorded at least ten times. J is TRBJ2-5 and V is TRBV25-1; D could derive from TRBD1 or TRBD2 (5 bases each). CDR1 and CDR2 from the germline V gene are MGHDK and SYGVNS. With 5 bases removed from V and 5 bases from J, the gap between germline ends came to 18 bases. CDR3 length: 15 amino acids. CDR3 bases: TGTGCCAGCAGTACACCCCCGGGACCGGGGGAGACCCAGTACTTC. This translates into CASSTPPGPGETQYF.

The rearrangement links TRBV6-5 to TRBJ1-1; D not certain. V lost 5 bases, J lost 3 bases, and 10 bases lay in between. CDR1 is MNHEY and CDR2 is SVGAGI in the germline V gene. CDR3 size: 13 residues. CDR3 amino acids: CASSLQPDTEAFF. The DNA for the CDR3 is TGTGCCAGCAGTCTGCAGCCGGACACTGAAGCTTTCTTT.

This sequence joins TRBV24-1 and TRBJ2-5; 7 bases align to TRBD2. The CDR3 contains 16 residues. J was trimmed by 11 bases and V by 5 bases; bases with no gene match: 19. CDR1 is KGHDR and CDR2 is SFDVKD in the germline V gene. CDR3 in DNA: TGTGCCACCAGTGGGCGGGAGACCACGAATTACAATGAGCAGTACTTC. Protein product: CATSGRETTNYNEQYF.

The count of this clonotype is one. The V call is TRBV7-9, the J call TRBJ2-5; no firm D call. The CDR3 runs to 17 residues. CDR1 is SEHNR and CDR2 is FQNEAQ in the germline V gene (reference sequence). Trimming shortened V by 2 bases and J by 1 base, and 17 bases separated the two germline ends. The DNA for the CDR3 is TGTGCCAGCAGCTTACCGGGCGTGGGCACATTCCAAGAGACCCAGTACTTC. As protein: CASSLPGVGTFQETQYF. The full variable domain, with the rest looked up from reference TRBV7-9 and TRBJ2-5, is DTGVSQNPRHKITKRGQNVTFRCDPISEHNRLYWYRQTLGQGPEFLTYFQNEAQLEKSRLLSDRFSAERPKGSFSTLEIQRTEQGDSAMYLCASSLPGVGTFQETQYFGPGTRLLVL.

The chain employs TRBV12-3 or TRBV12-4 and TRBJ2-1; a possible D gene is TRBD2 (6 bases). The germline V and J ends were trimmed by 5 bases and 8 bases, with 16 bases remaining between them. The CDR3 length is 14 residues. The CDR3, as DNA: TGTGCCAGCAGTGCGGGACTGCATTTGTATGAGCAGTTCTTC. It codes for CASSAGLHLYEQFF.

The table lists this clonotype with a few counts. V and J are TRBV13 and TRBJ2-7; D could derive from TRBD1 or TRBD2 (5 bases each). Germline V gene data show CDR1 as PRHDT and CDR2 as FYEKMQ (reference sequence). V lost 4 bases to trimming and J lost 3 bases, with 13 bases between them. The CDR3 is made up of 14 amino acids. This chain's CDR3 is CASSSRDGYYEQYF. Written as DNA, the CDR3 is TGTGCCAGCAGCTCCCGGGACGGTTACTACGAGCAGTACTTC. Drawing the rest from reference TRBV13 and TRBJ2-7, the complete variable domain is AAGVIQSPRHLIKEKRETATLKCYPIPRHDTVYWYQQGPGQDPQFLISFYEKMQSDKGSIPDRFSAQQFSDYHSELNMSSLELGDSALYFCASSSRDGYYEQYFGPGTRLTVT.

This clonotype was recorded at least ten times. The chain links TRBV5-1 to TRBJ2-1; tentatively, D is TRBD2 (6 bases). From germline, CDR1 is SGHRS and CDR2 YFSETQ. The CDR3 loop spans 14 amino acids. Trimming removed 1 base at V and 8 bases at J, with 13 bases between. CDR3 nucleotide sequence: TGCGCCAGCAGCTTGTATCTAGCGAACGATGAGCAGTTCTTC. Encoded protein: CASSLYLANDEQFF.

Regarding this clonotype: A much larger clone lies a single base off, so this may be a read error. This chain connects TRBV24-1 to TRBJ2-6; either TRBD1 or TRBD2 may fit D (5 bases each). The CDR3 sequence is 15 residues long. Germline V gene data show CDR1 as KGHDR and CDR2 as SFDVKD. The CDR3 loop reads CATSRGASGANALTF. CDR3 sequence (DNA): TGTGCCACCAGTCGGGGAGCCTCTGGGGCCAACGCCCTGACTTTC.

The V gene is TRBV4-1, the J gene TRBJ2-1; D possibly corresponds to TRBD2 (6 bases). Trimming pared 4 bases from V and 3 bases from J, leaving 13 bases between. CDR3 length equals 15 residues. CDR1 MGHRA and CDR2 YSYEKL come from the germline V gene. The CDR3 here is CASSRLEGDYNEQFF. The DNA for the CDR3 is TGCGCCAGCAGCCGACTAGAAGGAGACTACAATGAGCAGTTCTTC.

The rearrangement uses TRBV5-1 and TRBJ2-3; D possibly corresponds to TRBD2 (5 bases). Germline V CDR1 and CDR2: SGHRS, YFSETQ. CDR3 length: 16 residues. V was trimmed by 4 bases and J by 0 bases, leaving 15 bases between them. The CDR3 sequence: CASSPWERTSTDTQYF. DNA of the CDR3: TGCGCCAGCAGCCCCTGGGAGAGAACTAGCACAGATACGCAGTATTTT.

In this sample, this clonotype turned up a few times. The rearrangement joins TRBV14 to TRBJ2-1; possibly TRBD2 for D (5 bases). The CDR3 contains 13 residues. Trimming cost V 7 bases and J 3 bases, with 10 bases left between them. Per the germline V gene, CDR1 is SGHDN and CDR2 is FVKESK. CDR3 amino acids: CASMRANYNEQFF. CDR3 bases: TGTGCCAGCATGAGGGCCAACTACAATGAGCAGTTCTTC.

The rearrangement uses TRBV2 and TRBJ1-1, with D uncertain. The germline V gene encodes CDR1 SNHLY and CDR2 FYNNEI. The CDR3 spans 12 residues. V lost 6 bases, J lost 1 base, and 6 bases lay in between. The CDR3 nucleotides are TGTGCCAGCAGGAACTGGAACACTGAAGCTTTCTTT. Residues: CASRNWNTEAFF.

A remark on this clonotype: One end of the junction does not line up with germline, which may come from a read error. The chain combines TRBV10-3 with TRBJ2-7; TRBD2 matches 10 bases. The CDR3 length is 16 residues. Germline CDR1 and CDR2: ENHRY and SYGVKD. DNA for the CDR3: TGTGCCATCAATGAGGCTAGCGGGGGAGGATACAATGAGCAGTACTTC. This codes for CAINEASGGGYNEQYF.